Presented here are 6 T cell receptor beta chains from one specimen sequenced in a study of human CD8 memory T cell subsets. It was CCR7+ PD-1+ TIGIT+ early memory CD8+ T cells with exhausted-like traits that constituted TPEX cells. UMI-labeled 5' RACE was the method by which TCR beta libraries were made. TCRdb re-called the 5' RACE reads, yielding one record per CDR3 amino acid sequence without DNA. The sample has about 8,800 distinct CDR3 sequences; the top ten hold around 15%. Material: CD8+ T cells from PBMCs. The origin of the receptors is a human donor in good health.

The chain combines TRBV6-5 with TRBJ2-7; lacking DNA, the TRBD1 call made by TCRdb goes unchecked. This CDR3 has 15 residues. Germline V lookup: CDR1 MNHEY, CDR2 SVGAGI. CDR3 region: CASSPGTGLIYEQYF.

Frequency places this clonotype as medium-sized. The V gene is TRBV29-1, the J gene TRBJ1-1. Germline-derived CDR1 and CDR2 are SQVTM and ANQGSEA. CDR3 length: 13 residues. CDR3 sequence reads: CSVEGGVVTEAFF.

CDR3 in amino acids: CASSSALQETQYF. The chain joins TRBV7-9 to TRBJ2-5. CDR3 length: 13 amino acids. Germline assignment: CDR1 SEHNR and CDR2 FQNEAQ (reference sequence).

This clonotype is deemed medium-sized by its frequency. The chain uses TRBV24-1 and TRBJ2-2; TCRdb gives TRBD2 as the D gene, but with no DNA this cannot be confirmed. This CDR3 has 17 amino acids. The germline V gene encodes CDR1 KGHDR and CDR2 SFDVKD. The CDR3 is CATSEPFLAGGPGELFF.

The rearrangement joins TRBV5-4 to TRBJ1-1; TCRdb returns TRBD1, unconfirmable since there is no DNA. CDR3 size: 14 residues. CDR1 SGHNT and CDR2 YYREEE come from the germline V gene (reference sequence). CDR3 region: CASSPDRMNTEAFF.

The chain employs TRBV7-3 and TRBJ1-2. Germline loops: CDR1 SGHTA, CDR2 FQGTGA. The length of the CDR3 is 16 residues. The CDR3 sequence: CASSLVPMGANYGYTF.